This TCR beta chain is drawn from a study of shared clonotypes between healthy human individuals (dated by TCRdb to 2019 to 2021). Describing the broader study: A couple of women and a few men aged 18 to 49 years were included in the cohort. For each donor, CD4 naive and CD4 memory were each run on three plates, CD8 naive on two plates, and CD8 memory on one plate. To estimate repertoire size and how much clonotype sharing occurs between individuals, the study deeply sequenced the blood TCR repertoires of about 5 healthy adults. Leukapheresis yielded between about 0.85 and 10 billion PBMCs per donor. Different laboratories and diverse techniques were used to prepare libraries and sequence TCR repertoires, to increase sequencing depth and limit assay-specific biases.

The V end gives up 4 bases and the J end 6 bases, leaving 2 bases in the junction not matched to a gene. The germline V gene (reference sequence) specifies SGHNT as CDR1 and YYREEE as CDR2. Spanning cysteine to phenylalanine, the CDR3 consists of 14 amino acids. The only DNA kept is the CDR3, 42 bases in frame from the first base. Donors were healthy HIV-negative adults with no recently reported acute infections or vaccinations. All donors were Caucasian adults living in Nashville, Tennessee, USA. CD4+ T cells were enriched by magnetic negative selection; naive cells were then positively selected on CD45RA, and the negative fraction formed the memory subset. After blood collection by leukapheresis, PBMCs were isolated using Ficoll-Histopaque density gradient centrifugation and then cryopreserved in the vapor phase of liquid nitrogen. Purity and quantity of every magnetically sorted T cell population were checked by analytical flow cytometry. Genomic DNA was isolated from each sorted fraction and quantified by UV absorbance on a Nanodrop 2000c.

Using the deep immunoSEQ assay, TCR CDR3 regions were amplified from genomic DNA by multiplex PCR. For each cell subset, the extracted genomic DNA was distributed evenly across all wells of several immunoSEQ 96-well plates, and each plate served as one replicate. For sorted subsets, roughly 200 ng of genomic DNA, equivalent to 25,000 to 35,000 T cell genomes, went into each replicate PCR. Purified libraries were measured with a Qubit 3.0 fluorometer, size-checked on a Bioanalyzer 2100, and measured again with the KAPA Library Quantification kit. Every immunoSEQ 96-well plate was sequenced on a dedicated single-read 150-cycle Illumina NextSeq 550 flow cell. Per the original workflow: Because only junctional sequences without quality scores were contained in the immunoSEQ output, filtering matching that applied to full-length reads could not be performed. To assign V/J genes and CDR3, sequences were annotated against IMGT germline references using PyIR, a Python wrapper for IgBLAST v1.9. Reads were removed for weak V/J assignments (E-value above 1e-6), missing CDR3, stop codons, out-of-frame junctions, or ambiguous translated residues. A V3J clonotype was defined by an identical inferred V gene, J gene, and CDR3 amino acid sequence. Percentage overlap between repertoires was calculated by dividing the number of shared unique clonotypes by the size of the smaller repertoire. Repertoire richness was assessed with RTK rarefaction, the Chao1 estimator, and Recon v2.1 estimates of unobserved clonotypes. OLGA was used to compute generation probabilities for all TCRbeta clonotypes that the gDNA method yielded from a few donors. TCRdb retrieved this table from immuneACCESS and kept in-frame rearrangements only. Not all clones are present; in checked studies, unresolved V genes account for under half, and no reason is known for the remainder. The V and J calls and the clone size are those of that table, but D and trimming were determined from the DNA. A total of nearly 1 million clones appear in this sample, 60% to 85% of them only once. The leading ten clones occupy around 1.5% of the sample.

What the work shows at the level of the full study, not this receptor alone: Sampling was restricted to blood, and TCR repertoires in tissues likely differ from the TCR repertoires found in blood. Compared with non-shared clonotypes, the clonotypes found in all four sorted-subset donors had higher generation probabilities. About 4.5% of naive CD4, roughly 3.6% of naive CD8, approximately 2% of memory CD4, and more than 0.35% of memory CD8 clonotypes were shared across several donors. Because the study included a small number of donors, the genetic and exposure-history diversity represented was limited. Pairwise subsampling indicated that sequencing depth was expected to affect the degree of clonotype sharing among donors. Rarefaction of sorted-subset datasets indicated incomplete sequencing despite the large sequencing depth. Naive subsets generally had larger estimated clonotype richness than memory subsets did.

This clone was detected only a few times. Its target antigen remains unknown. Base quality data are lacking; no much larger clone is found one base away. This receptor was obtained from a young man in good health. This receptor chain uses TRBV5-4 and TRBJ1-6; 9 bases in the middle match TRBD1. The sequencing sample was made of memory CD4+ T cells sorted from blood. The sample's cell subset or site label, decoded: CD45RA-negative fraction. This receptor carries the CDR3 CASSDRGTNSPLHF. The DNA sequence is given as TGTGCCAGCAGCGACAGGGGGACTAATTCACCCCTCCACTTT.